This T cell receptor (beta chain) is drawn from a study of blood T cells in healthy people across ages. Germline V lookup: CDR1 MDHEN, CDR2 SYDVKM. There are 14 residues in the CDR3. V shed 9 bases, J shed 10 bases, and the junction held 15 bases outside the gene matches. It was with a sample-barcoded 5' primer and a J-beta primer mix that a second PCR of roughly 7 to 12 cycles was run. TCRdb re-analysed the 5' RACE reads in MiXCR, keeping a single row per CDR3 protein. The profile shows about 670,000 distinct CDR3 sequences, over 40% of them singletons. The receptor was derived from a man aged 80 or over in good health. The sample consisted of blood. The chain carries TRBV28 and TRBJ2-1; 7 bases line up with TRBD1. The CDR3 region is CASRTDRVRYEQFF. DNA of the CDR3: TGTGCCAGTAGGACCGACAGGGTCCGCTACGAGCAGTTCTTC.